The sequence of this TCR beta chain was determined in a study of neurological immune-mediated disorders. This clonotype appeared many times. The team produced cDNA through 5'RACE using 10-nucleotide random UMIs. TCRdb reprocessed the 5' RACE reads with MiXCR, giving one entry per CDR3 protein. The profile shows about 58,000 distinct CDR3 sequences, about 3.7% of them singletons. CDR3 length: 14 residues. V shed 4 bases and J shed 5 bases, with 16 bases lying between them. Germline CDR1 and CDR2: SGHRS and YFSETQ. The sequence came from a woman aged 60-70 years with multiple sclerosis. The V gene is TRBV5-1, the J gene TRBJ2-7; D may correspond to TRBD1 or TRBD2 (5 bases each). Material: PBMCs. CDR3 coding DNA: TGCGCCAGCAGCCCTCAGGGACGAGGGGACGAGCAGTACTTC. This translates into CASSPQGRGDEQYF. The whole variable domain, remainder taken from reference TRBV5-1 and TRBJ2-7, is KAGVTQTPRYLIKTRGQQVTLSCSPISGHRSVSWYQQTPGQGLQFLFEYFSETQRNKGNFPGRFSGRQFSNSRSEMNVSTLELGDSALYLCASSPQGRGDEQYFGPGTRLTVT.